This T cell receptor (beta chain) was recovered during a study of T cell responses to AZD1222 COVID-19 vaccine. Notes on the study in general: None of the repertoires were sampled until the peak T cell response had passed. Baseline seropositivity occurred in only a handful of AZD1222 recipients.

This CDR3 has 12 residues. The germline CDR1 and CDR2 sequences are SQVTM and ANQGSEA. V lost 7 bases and J lost 1; bases outside the gene matches: 3. Remarks on this clone: Its antigen remains unknown.

The assay was immunoSEQ multiplex PCR, and TCRdb's table has in-frame clones only and misses some. The data contain about 86,000 clones, roughly 90% of them singletons. The chain carries TRBV29-1 and TRBJ1-2; 7 nucleotides agree with TRBD1. The material was peripheral blood, obtained 28 days after the second AZD1222 dose. This clonotype was obtained from an adult who received the AZD1222 COVID-19 vaccine. Here the CDR3 reads CSAGTVNYGYTF. The CDR3 nucleotides are TGCAGCGCCGGGACAGTTAACTATGGCTACACCTTC.